The clone carrying this TCR beta chain was picked up many times. Its antigen is unidentified. The data derive from a study of tumor-infiltrating lymphocytes in primary liver carcinoma. The template, around 540 ng total RNA, yielded TCR beta cDNA made with a constant-region primer. The TCR beta library was amplified through three nested multiplex PCR rounds in a modified ARM-PCR procedure. The opening two PCR rounds, around 10 cycles each, paired TRBV1-TRBV30 forward primers with a C-beta reverse primer. TCRdb independently ran MiXCR on the multiplex PCR reads; one entry per CDR3 protein. Among tens of thousands of distinct CDR3 sequences, approximately 74% were seen once, and the ten largest hold approximately 30%. The germline V gene has CDR1 MNHNY and CDR2 SVGAGI (reference sequence). Trimming shortened V by 4 bases and J by 7 bases, and 14 bases separated the two germline ends. The CDR3 runs to 14 residues.

Notes on the study in general: Blood fell significantly below tumors in its top-250-clone fraction (p = 0.039).

From unsorted bulk tissue weighing roughly 17-31 mg, DNA and RNA were co-extracted. The sample taken for sequencing was liver tumor tissue from sampling region 4. Subset meaning: tumor region T4, right-lateral pole. The receptor's source is a man aged 40-55 years with primary liver carcinoma and hepatitis B virus infection. The chain carries TRBV6-6 and TRBJ2-1, with a possible D match to TRBD2 (6 bases). The DNA for the CDR3 is TGTGCCAGCAGTTCGGCGGGGTTAACTAATGAGCAGTTCTTC. This translates into CASSSAGLTNEQFF.